The 10 T cell receptor beta chains presented below share a single source sample, sequenced in a study of identical twins. TCRdb ran MiXCR on the 5' RACE reads and lists one entry per CDR3 protein. The data show 240,000 or so distinct CDR3 sequences, about 7% seen once. These data were also reused for a study on yellow fever vaccine responses in identical twins.

Material: memory (CD45RO+) T cells sorted from blood. The receptors here all came from a woman aged 18-29 years in good health.

In this sample, this clonotype turned up a few times. The CDR3 DNA reads TGTGCCAGCATCAAGAGCGGGAGGTCGTACGAGCAGTACTTC. Residues: CASIKSGRSYEQYF. The genes are TRBV28 and TRBJ2-7, with TRBD2 matching over 9 bases. The CDR3 runs to 14 residues. The germline CDR1 and CDR2 sequences are MDHEN and SYDVKM. Trimming at V came to 7 bases and at J to 4 bases, leaving 8 bases not matched to a gene. Filled out from reference TRBV28 and TRBJ2-7, the complete variable domain reads DVKVTQSSRYLVKRTGEKVFLECVQDMDHENMFWYRQDPGLGLRLIYFSYDVKMKEKGDIPEGYSVSREKKERFSLILESASTNQTSMYLCASIKSGRSYEQYFGPGTRLTVT.

A few counts support this clonotype. The chain combines TRBV3-1 with TRBJ2-3; perhaps TRBD2 as D (6 bases). V lost 3 bases and J 0 bases, leaving 13 bases between the germline ends. The CDR3 has 16 amino acids. CDR1 is LGHDT, CDR2 YNNKEL, per germline (reference sequence). The chain's CDR3 is CASSQRSGLSTDTQYF. The CDR3 nucleotides read TGTGCCAGCAGCCAGCGCAGCGGGTTAAGCACAGATACGCAGTATTTT.

The chain joins TRBV5-1 to TRBJ1-4, with 8 nucleotides matching TRBD1. V shed 4 bases, J shed 8 bases, and the junction held 7 bases outside the gene matches. Germline V gene lookup returns CDR1 SGHRS and CDR2 YFSETQ. The CDR3 runs to 14 residues. The chain's CDR3 is CASSPDRGREKLFF. The CDR3 coding sequence is TGCGCCAGCAGCCCCGACAGGGGAAGGGAAAAACTGTTTTTT. The full variable domain, rest sourced from reference TRBV5-1 and TRBJ1-4, is KAGVTQTPRYLIKTRGQQVTLSCSPISGHRSVSWYQQTPGQGLQFLFEYFSETQRNKGNFPGRFSGRQFSNSRSEMNVSTLELGDSALYLCASSPDRGREKLFFGSGTQLSVL.

This clonotype turned up a few times. This chain connects TRBV6-1 to TRBJ1-3; unclear D gene. The V gene lost 4 bases and the J gene lost 0 bases, with 7 bases spanning the gap. Germline CDR1 reads MNHNS; CDR2 reads SASEGT. The CDR3 runs to 14 residues. The CDR3 here is CASSGPDSGNTIYF. DNA of the CDR3: TGTGCCAGCAGTGGCCCAGACTCTGGAAACACCATATATTTT.

This chain links TRBV20-1 with TRBJ2-7; TRBD2 matches 11 bases. The CDR3 is made up of 13 amino acids. Germline CDR1 DFQATT, CDR2 SNEGSKA (reference sequence). CDR3 DNA: TGCAGCGCCCGAGGTAGCGGGAGGGATAAGCAGTACTTC. Translation gives CSARGSGRDKQYF.

The chain has TRBV27 and TRBJ1-4; TRBD1 agrees at 8 bases. This CDR3 is 15 amino acids long. Germline V gives CDR1 MNHEY, CDR2 SMNVEV (reference sequence). The ends lost 5 bases at V and 10 bases at J; junction bases unmatched: 12. The CDR3 nucleotides read TGTGCCAGCAGTCCGTCTCGGACAGGGTTGGTAAAACTGTTTTTT. Protein product: CASSPSRTGLVKLFF.

The chain uses TRBV4-1 and TRBJ2-1, with TRBD2 matching 9 bases. J gave up 0 bases and V 6 bases, and 6 bases lay outside the gene matches. In germline, CDR1 is MGHRA, CDR2 YSYEKL. CDR3 length: 16 residues. This CDR3 reads CASRASGVSSYNEQFF. CDR3 DNA sequence: TGCGCCAGCAGGGCTAGCGGGGTAAGCTCCTACAATGAGCAGTTCTTC.

This clonotype was seen a handful of times. The chain links TRBV19 to TRBJ2-3; D call uncertain. The ends were cut back, 3 bases at V and 5 bases at J, with 9 bases in the middle. In germline, CDR1 is LNHDA, CDR2 SQIVND (reference sequence). This CDR3 comprises 13 residues. The CDR3, as DNA: TGTGCCAGTAGTATGCTCCCTCAAGATACGCAGTATTTT. It is translated as CASSMLPQDTQYF.

The chain joins TRBV20-1 to TRBJ1-6; no clear D gene. The CDR3 contains 13 residues. Germline V gene sequence: CDR1 DFQATT, CDR2 SNEGSKA (reference sequence). Trimming pared 4 bases from V and 0 bases from J, leaving 4 bases between. The CDR3 spells CSAKGSYNSPLHF. The DNA for the CDR3 is TGCAGTGCTAAAGGCTCCTATAATTCACCCCTCCACTTT.

The chain carries TRBV12-3 or TRBV12-4 and TRBJ2-1, with D unclear. Trimming left V 1 base short and J 0 bases short, with 13 bases between. CDR3 length: 17 amino acids. The CDR3 protein is CASSLGRFQSSYNEQFF. DNA for the CDR3: TGTGCCAGCAGTTTAGGGCGATTCCAAAGCTCCTACAATGAGCAGTTCTTC.